The subject of this entry is one T cell receptor (beta chain). Antigen: not known. The entry originates in a study of T cells in Graves' hyperthyroidism and ophthalmopathy. V lost 0 bases, J lost 1 base, and 21 bases stayed unmatched. The germline CDR1 and CDR2 sequences are SGDLS and YYNGEE. The CDR3 length is 21 residues. Amplified TCR beta CDR3 regions came from RNA transcripts. Primed by the HTBI set, a first-round RT-PCR was run on the TCR CDR3. TCRdb passed the multiplex PCR reads through MiXCR, listing each CDR3 protein once. The repertoire holds hundreds of thousands of distinct CDR3 sequences, with just under 45% as singletons. Study-level results: Through a model of 13 V-J features, ophthalmopathy was separated from stable hyperthyroidism. The model made its ophthalmopathy prediction, and onset followed a median around 6.9 months later. The blood repertoire included most of the expanded thyroid clonotypes above 0.001.

Exclusion criteria comprised uncontrolled infection, other autoimmune disease, pregnancy or lactation. This chain links TRBV9 with TRBJ1-2; TRBD1 aligns across 7 bases. The source material was peripheral blood or thyroid tissue (not recorded which). This receptor was taken from an adult man with Graves' disease, either hyperthyroidism or ophthalmopathy (not recorded which). The CDR3, as DNA: TGTGCCAGCAGCGTAGAAGGGGCTTCGCCGGGACAGCCTCATTTTAACTATGGCTACACCTTC. This gives the protein CASSVEGASPGQPHFNYGYTF.